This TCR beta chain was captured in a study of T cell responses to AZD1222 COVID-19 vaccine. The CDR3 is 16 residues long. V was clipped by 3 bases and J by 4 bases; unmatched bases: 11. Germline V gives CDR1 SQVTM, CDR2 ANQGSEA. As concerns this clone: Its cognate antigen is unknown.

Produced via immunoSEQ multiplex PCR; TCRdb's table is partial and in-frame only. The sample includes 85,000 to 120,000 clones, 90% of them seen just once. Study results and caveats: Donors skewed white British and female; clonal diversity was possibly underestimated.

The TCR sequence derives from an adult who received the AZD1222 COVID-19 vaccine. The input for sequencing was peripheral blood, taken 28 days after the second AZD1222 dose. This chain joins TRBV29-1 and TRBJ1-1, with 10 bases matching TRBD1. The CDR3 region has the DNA TGCAGCGTTGATAGAGGACAGGGGGTAAGGAGCACTGAAGCTTTCTTT. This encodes CSVDRGQGVRSTEAFF.